This T cell receptor beta chain originates from a study of T cells after somatic rescue of genetic block. V lost 4 bases and J 2 bases, leaving 10 bases between the germline ends. Germline CDR1 is SGHKS and CDR2 is YYEKEE (reference sequence). The CDR3 contains 13 residues. Repertoires were generated with immunoSEQ multiplex PCR, while TCRdb's copy carries only in-frame clones and drops some. The sample contains tens of thousands of clones, just over 90% of which appear only once. The receptor was derived from a man in his forties. The chain combines TRBV5-5 with TRBJ2-7, with no clear D. Input material: peripheral blood mononuclear cells (PBMCs). The CDR3 region has the DNA TGTGCCAGCAGCCCCGGGTCAACCTACGAGCAGTACTTC. It yields the protein CASSPGSTYEQYF. Supplemented by reference TRBV5-5 and TRBJ2-7, the full variable domain reads DAGVTQSPTHLIKTRGQQVTLRCSPISGHKSVSWYQQVLGQGPQFIFQYYEKEERGRGNFPDRFSARQFPNYSSELNVNALLLGDSALYLCASSPGSTYEQYFGPGTRLTVT.